The rows below give T cell receptor beta chains drawn from one sample of a study of blood T cells in healthy people across ages. TCRdb reprocessed the 5' RACE reads via MiXCR and lists one record per CDR3 protein. The sample includes over a million distinct CDR3 sequences, around 39% of them seen just once. Sequencing was carried out using blood. The receptors come from a woman between 18 and 29 years old in good health. Both conserved end residues are part of each CDR3. The D gene is left open where the match is weak. The size field is filled for only some rows; it gives once, few, many or a size class.

>TRBV5-1|.|TRBD2|TRBJ2-3
TGCGCCAGCAGGGTTGCCCAATCGGGACTAGCGCCGATCACAGATACGCAGTATTTT
CASRVAQSGLAPITDTQYF
>TRBV27|.|TRBD2|TRBJ2-5
TGTGCCAGCAGTTCCCGAGTCCTCTCCGGGACTAGCGGGACCTCCGGGGTGACCCAGTACTTC
CASSSRVLSGTSGTSGVTQYF
>TRBV7-2|.|.|TRBJ2-1
TGTGCCAGCAGCTTAGCGAGAGGGCGTGAGCAGTTCTTC
CASSLARGREQFF
>TRBV27|few|.|TRBJ2-5
TGTGCCAGCAGTCAGCAGGGAAATGAGCAGTACTTC
CASSQQGNEQYF
>TRBV20-1|.|TRBD1|TRBJ2-3
TGCAGTGCTAGGCCCACAGGGGGCCCTTACACAGATACGCAGTATTTT
CSARPTGGPYTDTQYF
>TRBV7-2|.|.|TRBJ2-7
TGTGCCAGCAGCCTGCAGGGGGCGGGAGAGTCCTACGAGCAGTACTTC
CASSLQGAGESYEQYF
>TRBV20-1|few|TRBD2|TRBJ2-3
TGCAGTGCTAGAGGACCGGGACTAGCGGCTAGCACAGATACGCAGTATTTT
CSARGPGLAASTDTQYF
>TRBV28|.|.|TRBJ2-7
TGTGCCAGCAGCTACGACTACAGGTCGCGGGGCTACGAGCAGTACTTC
CASSYDYRSRGYEQYF
>TRBV27|.|.|TRBJ1-1
TGTGCCAGCAGTTTCGTCGCAGGGGCGCGGAACACTGAAGCTTTCTTT
CASSFVAGARNTEAFF
>TRBV29-1|.|.|TRBJ2-1
TGCAGCGTCCGGAGGAAGGGCAATGAGCAGTTCTTC
CSVRRKGNEQFF
>TRBV21-1|.|.|TRBJ1-5
TGTGCCAGCAGCAAACGTTTACAGGGGAGACGCCAGCCCCAGCATTTT
CASSKRLQGRRQPQHF
>TRBV29-1|few|TRBD1|TRBJ2-7
TGCAGCGTTGGGGACAGGGACTCCGAGCAGTACTTC
CSVGDRDSEQYF
>TRBV5-1|.|.|TRBJ1-2
TGCGCCAGCAGTCCAGACAGGCAGTGGGACTATGGCTACACCTTC
CASSPDRQWDYGYTF
>TRBV18|few|.|TRBJ1-6
TGTGCCAGCTCACCGAGGGGACAAGATTCACCCCTCCACTTT
CASSPRGQDSPLHF
>TRBV5-1|many|.|TRBJ2-3
TGCGCCAGCAGCCCGGACTACCCCAACACAGATACGCAGTATTTT
CASSPDYPNTDTQYF
>TRBV7-9|few|TRBD1|TRBJ2-1
TGTGCCAGCAGTACCGACAGGGGGGATGATGAGCAGTTCTTC
CASSTDRGDDEQFF
>TRBV27|.|.|TRBJ2-3
TGTGCCAGCAGCCAAACTAGGCATCAAGATACGCAGTATTTT
CASSQTRHQDTQYF
>TRBV30|once|.|TRBJ1-2
TGTGCCTGGAGTGGACCCCGGACTGGGACCTATAGCTACACCTTC
CAWSGPRTGTYSYTF
>TRBV7-2|.|.|TRBJ1-6
TGTGCCAGCAGCTTAGAAGGGGCTGGTCATTCACCCCTCCACTTT
CASSLEGAGHSPLHF
>TRBV28|few|.|TRBJ1-5
TGTGCCAGCAGTCCACGACTAAATCAGCCCCAGCATTTT
CASSPRLNQPQHF
>TRBV24-1|.|TRBD2|TRBJ2-5
TGTGCCACCAGTGATTTGGGGCTAGCGGTACAAGAGACCCAGTACTTC
CATSDLGLAVQETQYF